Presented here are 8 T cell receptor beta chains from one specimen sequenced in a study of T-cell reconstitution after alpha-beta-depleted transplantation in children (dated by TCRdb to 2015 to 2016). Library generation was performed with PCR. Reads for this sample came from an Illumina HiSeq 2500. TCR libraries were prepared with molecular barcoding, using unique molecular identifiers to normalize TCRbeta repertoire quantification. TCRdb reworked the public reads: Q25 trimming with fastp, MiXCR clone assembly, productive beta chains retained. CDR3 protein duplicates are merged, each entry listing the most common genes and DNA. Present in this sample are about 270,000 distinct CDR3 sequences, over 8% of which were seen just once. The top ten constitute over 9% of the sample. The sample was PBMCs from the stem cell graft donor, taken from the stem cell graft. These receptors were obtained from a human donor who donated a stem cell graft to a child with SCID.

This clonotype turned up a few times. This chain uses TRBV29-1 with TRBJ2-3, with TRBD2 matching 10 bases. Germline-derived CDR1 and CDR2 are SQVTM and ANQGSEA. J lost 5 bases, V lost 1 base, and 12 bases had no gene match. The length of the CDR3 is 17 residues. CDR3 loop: CSVEASSGGYPEDTQYF. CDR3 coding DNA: TGCAGCGTTGAAGCTTCTAGCGGGGGATACCCGGAAGATACGCAGTATTTT.

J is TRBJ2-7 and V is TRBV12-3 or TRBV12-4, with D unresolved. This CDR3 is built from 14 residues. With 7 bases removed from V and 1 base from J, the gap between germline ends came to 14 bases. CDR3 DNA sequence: TGTGCCAGCACCAAATCATTGGGTTCCTACGAGCAGTACTTC. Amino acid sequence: CASTKSLGSYEQYF.

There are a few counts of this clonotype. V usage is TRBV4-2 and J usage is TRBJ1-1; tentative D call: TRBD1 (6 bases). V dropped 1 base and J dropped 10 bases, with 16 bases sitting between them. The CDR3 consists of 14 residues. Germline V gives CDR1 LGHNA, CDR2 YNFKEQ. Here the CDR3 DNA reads TGTGCCAGCAGCCAAGTTTTAGGGGGGATAGGAGCTTTCTTT. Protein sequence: CASSQVLGGIGAFF.

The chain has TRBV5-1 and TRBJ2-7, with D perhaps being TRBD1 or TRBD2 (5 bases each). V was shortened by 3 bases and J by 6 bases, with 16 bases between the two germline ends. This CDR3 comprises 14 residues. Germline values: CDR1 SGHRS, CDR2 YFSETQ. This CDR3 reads CASSSYTGTAEQYF. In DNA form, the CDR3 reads TGCGCCAGCAGCTCCTATACCGGGACGGCCGAGCAGTACTTC.

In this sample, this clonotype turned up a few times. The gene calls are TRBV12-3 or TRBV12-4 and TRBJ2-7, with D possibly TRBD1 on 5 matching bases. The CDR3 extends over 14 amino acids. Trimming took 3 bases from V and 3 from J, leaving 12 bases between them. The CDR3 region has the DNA TGTGCCAGCAGTTTTGGACAAACGATCTACGAGCAGTACTTC. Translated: CASSFGQTIYEQYF.

The DNA for the CDR3 is TGCGCCAGCAGCCAAGGAGGGGGCATTGGCTACACCTTC. As protein: CASSQGGGIGYTF. This chain joins TRBV4-1 and TRBJ1-2, with 7 nucleotides matching TRBD1. Germline V gene data show CDR1 as MGHRA and CDR2 as YSYEKL. Germline trimming cut 1 base from V and 7 bases from J; bases unmatched to any gene: 3. This CDR3 region has 13 residues.

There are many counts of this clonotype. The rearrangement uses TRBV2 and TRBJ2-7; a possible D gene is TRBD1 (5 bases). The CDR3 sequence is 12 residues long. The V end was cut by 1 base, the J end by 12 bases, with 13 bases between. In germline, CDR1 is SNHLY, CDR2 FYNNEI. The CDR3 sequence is CASSEVLTQGYF. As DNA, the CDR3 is TGTGCCAGCAGTGAAGTTTTAACCCAGGGGTACTTC.

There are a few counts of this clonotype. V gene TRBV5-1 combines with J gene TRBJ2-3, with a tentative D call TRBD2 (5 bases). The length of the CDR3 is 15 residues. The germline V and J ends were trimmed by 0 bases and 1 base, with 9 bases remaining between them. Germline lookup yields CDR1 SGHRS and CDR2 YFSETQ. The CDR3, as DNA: TGCGCCAGCAGCTTGGAGGGTAGCGGCACAGATACGCAGTATTTT. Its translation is CASSLEGSGTDTQYF.